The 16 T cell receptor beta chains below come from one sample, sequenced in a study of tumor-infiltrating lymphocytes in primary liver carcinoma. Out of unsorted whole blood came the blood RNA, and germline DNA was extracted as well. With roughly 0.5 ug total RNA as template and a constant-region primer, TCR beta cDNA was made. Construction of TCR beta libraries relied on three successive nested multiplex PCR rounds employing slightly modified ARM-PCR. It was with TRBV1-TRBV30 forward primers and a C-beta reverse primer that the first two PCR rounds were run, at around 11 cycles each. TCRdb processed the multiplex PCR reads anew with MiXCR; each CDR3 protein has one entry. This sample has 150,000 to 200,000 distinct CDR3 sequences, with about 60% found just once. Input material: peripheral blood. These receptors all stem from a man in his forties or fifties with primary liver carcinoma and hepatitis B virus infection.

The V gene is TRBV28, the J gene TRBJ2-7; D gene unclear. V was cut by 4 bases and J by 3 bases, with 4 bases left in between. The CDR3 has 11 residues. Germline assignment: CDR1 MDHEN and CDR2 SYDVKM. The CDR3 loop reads CASSWLYEQYF. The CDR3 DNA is TGTGCCAGCAGTTGGCTCTACGAGCAGTACTTC.

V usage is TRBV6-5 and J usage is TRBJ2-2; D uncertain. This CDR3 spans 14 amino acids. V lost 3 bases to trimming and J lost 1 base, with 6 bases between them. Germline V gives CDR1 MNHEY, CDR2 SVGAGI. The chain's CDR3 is CASSYFQNTGELFF. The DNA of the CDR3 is TGTGCCAGCAGTTATTTCCAGAACACCGGGGAGCTGTTTTTT.

The CDR3 is CASRQGAQETQYF. The CDR3, as DNA: TGCGCCAGCAGACAGGGGGCGCAAGAGACCCAGTACTTC. The chain employs TRBV10-2 and TRBJ2-5; 9 bases fit TRBD1. The junction had 1 base not matched to a gene; V was cut back by 6 bases and J by 2 bases. Germline V gene data show CDR1 as WSHSY and CDR2 as SAAADI. CDR3 length equals 13 residues.

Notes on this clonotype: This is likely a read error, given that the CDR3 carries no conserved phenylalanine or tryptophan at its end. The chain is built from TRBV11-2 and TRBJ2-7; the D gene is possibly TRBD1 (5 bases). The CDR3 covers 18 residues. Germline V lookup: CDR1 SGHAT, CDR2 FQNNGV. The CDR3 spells CASSLLPPGALSYYEQYS. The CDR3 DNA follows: TGTGCAAGCAGCTTATTACCTCCTGGGGCCTTATCTTACTACGAGCAGTACTCC.

The CDR3, as DNA: TGTGTAACCATAGCGGGAGGGAACACCGGGGAGCTGTTTTTT. As protein: CVTIAGGNTGELFF. This chain connects TRBV11-2 to TRBJ2-2, with TRBD2 matching over 10 bases. The V gene's germline CDR1 is SGHAT and CDR2 FQNNGV. The CDR3 extends over 14 amino acids.

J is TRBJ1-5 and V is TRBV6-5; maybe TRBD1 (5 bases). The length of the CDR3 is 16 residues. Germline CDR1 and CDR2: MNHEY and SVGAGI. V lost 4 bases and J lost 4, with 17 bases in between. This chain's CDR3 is CASSSIPAGTNQPQHF. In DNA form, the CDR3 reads TGTGCCAGCAGTTCTATTCCGGCAGGGACTAATCAGCCCCAGCATTTT.

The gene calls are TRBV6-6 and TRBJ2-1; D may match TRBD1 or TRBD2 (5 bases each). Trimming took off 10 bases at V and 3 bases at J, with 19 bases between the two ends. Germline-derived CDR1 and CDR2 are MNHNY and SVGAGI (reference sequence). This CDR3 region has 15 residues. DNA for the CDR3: TGTGCCACCATCCTCCCCCGGGACGACTACAATGAGCAGTTCTTC. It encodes CATILPRDDYNEQFF.

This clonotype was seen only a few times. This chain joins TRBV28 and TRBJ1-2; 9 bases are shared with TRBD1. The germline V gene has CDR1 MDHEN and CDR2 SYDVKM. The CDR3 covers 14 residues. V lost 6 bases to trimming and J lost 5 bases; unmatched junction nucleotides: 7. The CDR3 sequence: CASSKSTGGYGYTF. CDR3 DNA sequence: TGTGCCAGCAGCAAATCGACAGGGGGATATGGCTACACCTTC.

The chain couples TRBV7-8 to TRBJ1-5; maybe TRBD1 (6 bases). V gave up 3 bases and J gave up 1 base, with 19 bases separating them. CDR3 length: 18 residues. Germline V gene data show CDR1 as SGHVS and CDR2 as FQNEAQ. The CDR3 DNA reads TGTGCCAGCAGCTTCGGGACGTCCCGAGGGGGAAGCAATCAGCCCCAGCATTTT. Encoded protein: CASSFGTSRGGSNQPQHF. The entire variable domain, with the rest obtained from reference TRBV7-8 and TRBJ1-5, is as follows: GAGVSQSPRYKVAKRGQDVALRCDPISGHVSLFWYQQALGQGPEFLTYFQNEAQLDKSGLPSDRFFAERPEGSVSTLKIQRTQQEDSAVYLCASSFGTSRGGSNQPQHFGDGTRLSIL.

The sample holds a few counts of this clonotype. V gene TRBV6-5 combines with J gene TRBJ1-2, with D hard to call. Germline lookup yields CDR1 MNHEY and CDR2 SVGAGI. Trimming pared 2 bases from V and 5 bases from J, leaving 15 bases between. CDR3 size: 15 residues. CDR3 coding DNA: TGTGCCAGCAGTTACACCGGAAGGCCGGAATATGGCTACACCTTC. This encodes CASSYTGRPEYGYTF.

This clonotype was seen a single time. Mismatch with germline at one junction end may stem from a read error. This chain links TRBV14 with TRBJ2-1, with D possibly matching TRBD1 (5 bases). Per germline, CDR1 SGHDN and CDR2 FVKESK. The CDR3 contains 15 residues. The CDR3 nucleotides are TGTGCCGGCAGCCAAGACATCCCCAGGGTCCATGAGCAGTTCTTC. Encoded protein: CAGSQDIPRVHEQFF.

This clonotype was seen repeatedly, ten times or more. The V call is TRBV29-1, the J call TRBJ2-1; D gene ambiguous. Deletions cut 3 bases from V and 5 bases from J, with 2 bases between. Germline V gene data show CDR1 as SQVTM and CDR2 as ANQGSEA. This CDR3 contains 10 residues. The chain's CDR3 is CSVDDNEQFF. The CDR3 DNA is TGCAGCGTTGACGACAATGAGCAGTTCTTC.

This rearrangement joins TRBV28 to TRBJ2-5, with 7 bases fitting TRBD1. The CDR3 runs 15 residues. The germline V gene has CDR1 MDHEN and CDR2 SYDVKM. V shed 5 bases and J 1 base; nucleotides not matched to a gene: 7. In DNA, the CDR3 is TGTGCCAGCAGTGAGACAGGGTCCTTCCAAGAGACCCAGTACTTC. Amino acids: CASSETGSFQETQYF.

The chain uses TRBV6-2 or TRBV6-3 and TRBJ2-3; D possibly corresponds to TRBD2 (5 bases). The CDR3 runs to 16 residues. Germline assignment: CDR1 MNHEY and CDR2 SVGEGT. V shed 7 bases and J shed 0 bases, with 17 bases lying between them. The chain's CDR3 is CASTPFPAESTDTQYF. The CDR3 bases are TGTGCCAGCACCCCTTTCCCAGCGGAGAGCACAGATACGCAGTATTTT.

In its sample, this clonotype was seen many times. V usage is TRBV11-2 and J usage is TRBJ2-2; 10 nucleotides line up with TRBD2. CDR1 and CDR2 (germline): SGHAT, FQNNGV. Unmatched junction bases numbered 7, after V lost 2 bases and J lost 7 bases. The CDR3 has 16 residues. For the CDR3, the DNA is TGTGCCAGCAGCTTAAGTCTAGCGGGAGCGCACGGGGAGCTGTTTTTT. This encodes CASSLSLAGAHGELFF. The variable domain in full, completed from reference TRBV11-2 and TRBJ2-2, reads EAGVAQSPRYKIIEKRQSVAFWCNPISGHATLYWYQQILGQGPKLLIQFQNNGVVDDSQLPKDRFSAERLKGVDSTLKIQPAKLEDSAVYLCASSLSLAGAHGELFFGEGSRLTVL.

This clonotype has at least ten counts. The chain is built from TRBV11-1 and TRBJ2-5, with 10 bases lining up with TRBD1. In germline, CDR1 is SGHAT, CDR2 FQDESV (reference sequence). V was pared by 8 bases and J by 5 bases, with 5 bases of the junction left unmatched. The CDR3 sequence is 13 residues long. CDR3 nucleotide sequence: TGTGCCAGCGAAGGACAGGGGGTGGAGACCCAGTACTTC. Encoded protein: CASEGQGVETQYF.